There are many counts of the clone carrying this T cell receptor beta chain. The entry originates in a study of regulatory T cells in long-lasting Graves disease. Time point given: newly diagnosed GD, antithyroid drugs for less than 3 months. PBMCs were the source of the RNA used for TCR sequencing. V lost 5 bases to trimming and J lost 0 bases, with 11 bases between them. This CDR3 has 13 amino acids. Germline V gene data show CDR1 as DFQATT and CDR2 as SNEGSKA (reference sequence). iRepertoire HTBI primers and Arm-PCR of CDR3 regions built TCR beta libraries. TCRdb re-called the multiplex PCR reads with MiXCR, one entry per CDR3 protein. Of over 500,000 distinct CDR3 sequences in the sample, about 16% were seen once. This same sample was also taken into another study, of T cells in Graves' hyperthyroidism and ophthalmopathy. That source adds: Hyperthyroidism, newly diagnosed and lasting under 2 months, affected patients aged 18 to 65. A patient was excluded if there was uncontrolled infection, other autoimmune disease, pregnancy or lactation. First-round RT-PCR of the TCR CDR3 relied on the HTBI primer set.

The rearrangement links TRBV20-1 to TRBJ2-7; the D gene is possibly TRBD2 (5 bases). Source: peripheral blood mononuclear cells (PBMCs), taken at new diagnosis, from a patient treated with antithyroid drugs. This sequence was found in a man younger than 30 with Graves disease. The CDR3 region is CSAHRRGSYEQYF. CDR3 DNA: TGCAGTGCTCACCGACGGGGCTCCTACGAGCAGTACTTC.